Listed below are T cell receptor beta chains from one sample, sequenced in a study of shared clonotypes between healthy human individuals. Sequenced by immunoSEQ multiplex PCR; TCRdb stores in-frame clones only, minus some. The data show about 2.4 million clones, 85% to 95% seen once. Sequencing was performed on naive CD4+ T cells sorted from blood. The receptors derive from a man between 18 and 29 years old in good health. The CDR3 runs from the conserved cysteine through the conserved F or W. A D gene is named only where the DNA matches it firmly. The listing skips clone size in some rows; elsewhere it reads once, few, many or a size class.

TRBJ1-1,TRBD1,TRBV5-5,.,CASSSGGLGISEAFF,TGTGCCAGCAGCTCAGGGGGATTGGGAATCTCTGAAGCTTTCTTT
TRBJ2-3,TRBD2,TRBV7-2,once,CASSPYGGGLGVNTQYF,TGTGCCAGCAGCCCATACGGGGGGGGCTTGGGCGTTAATACGCAGTATTTT
TRBJ2-3,.,TRBV19,.,CASRTTYTDTQYF,TGTGCCAGTAGGACGACATATACAGATACGCAGTATTTT
TRBJ1-1,TRBD1,TRBV5-1,.,CASSWGQGAHTEAFF,TGCGCCAGCAGCTGGGGACAGGGGGCCCACACTGAAGCTTTCTTT
TRBJ2-3,TRBD1,TRBV29-1,.,CSAAGQVSTDTQYF,TGCAGCGCCGCGGGACAGGTTAGCACAGATACGCAGTATTTT
TRBJ1-2,.,TRBV14,.,CASSQDLTGYTF,TGTGCCAGCAGCCAAGACCTGACCGGCTACACCTTC
TRBJ2-7,TRBD1,TRBV7-9,.,CASSLESGTGAYEQYF,TGTGCCAGCAGCTTAGAGTCCGGGACAGGGGCCTACGAGCAGTACTTC
TRBJ2-7,.,TRBV4-3,.,CASSQVPGTAYEQYF,TGCGCCAGCAGCCAAGTCCCGGGGACCGCCTACGAGCAGTACTTC
TRBJ2-7,TRBD2,TRBV27,.,CASSLLASGTYEQYF,TGTGCCAGCAGTTTATTGGCTAGCGGTACCTACGAGCAGTACTTC
TRBJ1-4,.,TRBV4-1,few,CASSQGGPNEKLFF,TGCGCCAGCAGCCAGGGGGGACCTAATGAAAAACTGTTTTTT
TRBJ1-5,.,TRBV27,.,CASGRGEVDQPQHF,TGTGCCAGCGGGAGGGGCGAGGTGGATCAGCCCCAGCATTTT
TRBJ2-1,.,TRBV5-1,.,CASSSPKGLSSYNEQFF,TGCGCCAGCAGCTCGCCGAAAGGCCTGAGCTCCTACAATGAGCAGTTCTTC
TRBJ1-5,.,TRBV4-1,few,CASSRSQGNQPQHF,TGCGCCAGCAGCCGGTCCCAGGGAAATCAGCCCCAGCATTTT
TRBJ2-7,.,TRBV6-1,once,CASSGLGASLEQYF,TGTGCCAGCAGCGGACTCGGGGCATCACTCGAGCAGTACTTC
TRBJ1-5,TRBD1,TRBV30,.,CAWSDGTGNQPQHF,TGTGCCTGGAGTGACGGGACAGGTAATCAGCCCCAGCATTTT
TRBJ1-5,TRBD1,TRBV7-3,.,CASSPHGQAHNQPQHF,TGTGCCAGCAGCCCCCACGGACAGGCTCACAATCAGCCCCAGCATTTT
TRBJ1-4,.,TRBV2,.,CASRNARQLFF,TGTGCCAGCAGGAACGCTCGTCAACTGTTTTTT
TRBJ1-2,TRBD1,TRBV27,.,CASSSIRQGYGYTF,TGTGCCAGCAGTTCCATTCGACAGGGATATGGCTACACCTTC
TRBJ2-2,TRBD1,TRBV11-2,.,CASSSPGGGELFF,TGTGCCAGCAGCTCCCCAGGGGGCGGGGAGCTGTTTTTT
TRBJ2-5,.,TRBV7-2,.,CASSLGGKVETQYF,TGTGCCAGCAGCTTAGGCGGGAAGGTAGAGACCCAGTACTTC
TRBJ2-7,TRBD2,TRBV11-2,.,CASSLELAGSYEQYF,TGTGCCAGCAGCTTAGAACTAGCGGGATCCTACGAGCAGTACTTC
TRBJ2-1,.,TRBV5-1,.,CASRLGREISSSYNEQFF,TGCGCCAGCAGGTTAGGGCGGGAAATATCGAGCTCCTACAATGAGCAGTTCTTC